These T cell receptor beta chains were read from a single sample in a study of human T cells and chemical hapten exposure. MiXCR was run by TCRdb on the RACE reads, yielding one entry per CDR3 protein. The sample includes around 340,000 distinct CDR3 sequences, about 7% seen only once; the top ten take about 8%. This specimen consisted of whole blood, obtained in connection with sensitization to the hapten diphenylcyclopropenone (DPC). The receptor source for this set is a woman aged 18-29 years with alopecia areata. Some clones in this sample may be carry-over from other donors' samples. CDR3s include the opening cysteine and the closing phenylalanine or tryptophan. The D gene is left open where the match is weak. Only part of the rows carry a size: once, few, many, or a class if the clone is expanded.

few	-	TRBV29-1	TRBJ2-7	CSVEGTGGLYEQYF	TGCAGCGTTGAAGGGACCGGAGGCCTCTACGAGCAGTACTTC
few	-	TRBV29-1	TRBJ2-5	CSVMLGQETQYF	TGCAGCGTTATGCTAGGGCAAGAGACCCAGTACTTC
-	-	TRBV2	TRBJ1-5	CASSGISSNQPQHF	TGTGCCAGCAGTGGAATATCGAGCAATCAGCCCCAGCATTTT
few	-	TRBV4-1	TRBJ1-4	CASSQGDSTFEKLFF	TGCGCCAGCAGCCAAGGCGACAGTACCTTTGAAAAACTGTTTTTT
many	-	TRBV29-1	TRBJ1-1	CSVVKDGRNTEAFF	TGCAGCGTCGTTAAGGACGGACGGAACACTGAAGCTTTCTTT
-	-	TRBV2	TRBJ1-1	CASSEFGTLGTEAFF	TGTGCCAGCAGTGAATTTGGGACTCTCGGCACTGAAGCTTTCTTT
few	TRBD1	TRBV20-1	TRBJ1-1	CSASGNNPGQGRAFF	TGCAGTGCTAGTGGGAACAATCCGGGACAGGGACGAGCTTTCTTT
few	-	TRBV4-3	TRBJ2-1	CASSQAPGGEQFF	TGCGCCAGCAGCCAAGCTCCCGGGGGTGAGCAGTTCTTC
-	TRBD1	TRBV6-1	TRBJ1-1	CASWGTGLFLNTEAFF	TGTGCCAGCTGGGGGACAGGACTTTTTCTGAACACTGAAGCTTTCTTT
few	-	TRBV7-9	TRBJ1-6	CASSLGEVGNSPLHF	TGTGCCAGCAGCTTAGGGGAGGTGGGGAATTCACCCCTCCACTTT
-	-	TRBV12-3/TRBV12-4	TRBJ2-4	CASSLGTLGNIQYF	TGTGCCAGCAGTTTGGGGACATTGGGCAACATTCAGTACTTC
-	TRBD1	TRBV2	TRBJ1-1	CASTANRGGTEAFF	TGTGCCAGCACAGCAAACAGGGGTGGCACTGAAGCTTTCTTT
-	TRBD1	TRBV2	TRBJ2-5	CASRERQGAGETQYF	TGTGCCAGCCGTGAGAGACAGGGGGCAGGAGAGACCCAGTACTTC
many	-	TRBV6-5	TRBJ2-2	CASSYGPPNTGELFF	TGTGCCAGCAGTTATGGCCCCCCGAACACCGGGGAGCTGTTTTTT
few	-	TRBV18	TRBJ2-7	CASSPGEGYEQYF	TGTGCCAGCTCCCCCGGCGAGGGGTACGAGCAGTACTTC
few	-	TRBV4-3	TRBJ2-1	CASSQDVAGTSYNEQFF	TGCGCCAGCAGCCAAGATGTTGCGGGGACCTCCTACAATGAGCAGTTCTTC
few	-	TRBV5-5	TRBJ2-1	CASSFFTKGNEQFF	TGTGCCAGCAGCTTTTTCACAAAAGGCAATGAGCAGTTCTTC
many	TRBD2	TRBV28	TRBJ2-7	CASSLSNVPTSSSFYEQYF	TGTGCCAGCAGTCTTTCCAACGTCCCGACTAGCTCTTCGTTCTACGAGCAGTACTTC
-	-	TRBV4-1	TRBJ2-5	CASSQAQPGTQYF	TGCGCCAGCAGCCAAGCCCAGCCCGGGACCCAGTACTTC
many	-	TRBV6-1	TRBJ2-2	CASSALNTGELFF	TGTGCCAGCAGCGCCCTGAACACCGGGGAGCTGTTTTTT
few	TRBD1	TRBV7-9	TRBJ1-2	CASRAGTASYGYTF	TGTGCCAGCAGGGCCGGGACAGCCTCCTATGGCTACACCTTC
-	-	TRBV7-2	TRBJ2-6	CASSLFRPRSGANVLTF	TGTGCCAGCAGCTTATTTAGACCCCGCTCTGGGGCCAACGTCCTGACTTTC
-	-	TRBV11-2	TRBJ2-3	CASSLLYTDTQYF	TGTGCCAGCAGCTTACTTTACACAGATACGCAGTATTTT
-	-	TRBV6-1	TRBJ1-1	CASSELQGFWGTEAFF	TGTGCCAGCAGTGAATTACAGGGCTTTTGGGGCACTGAAGCTTTCTTT
-	TRBD1	TRBV29-1	TRBJ1-2	CSGGTEDGYTF	TGCAGCGGAGGGACAGAGGATGGCTACACCTTC
many	TRBD1	TRBV24-1	TRBJ2-2	CATSEGTATNTGELFF	TGTGCCACCAGTGAGGGGACAGCCACGAACACCGGGGAGCTGTTTTTT
few	-	TRBV7-9	TRBJ1-5	CASSLAKFYSNQPQHF	TGTGCCAGCAGCTTAGCTAAGTTTTATAGCAATCAGCCCCAGCATTTT
few	-	TRBV7-9	TRBJ1-1	CASSRTATHEAFF	TGTGCCAGCAGCCGAACAGCGACTCATGAAGCTTTCTTT
few	-	TRBV14	TRBJ1-1	CASSPPEGREAFF	TGTGCCAGCAGCCCCCCCGAGGGTAGGGAAGCTTTCTTT
-	-	TRBV18	TRBJ2-3	CASSPSPGRRQYF	TGTGCCAGCTCACCATCGCCGGGCAGGAGGCAGTATTTT
-	-	TRBV6-6	TRBJ2-3	CASIGAGIGDSTDTQYF	TGTGCCAGCATTGGGGCGGGGATCGGAGATAGCACAGATACGCAGTATTTT
many	-	TRBV12-3/TRBV12-4	TRBJ1-5	CASSPRGSQPQHF	TGTGCCAGCAGTCCACGGGGGAGTCAGCCCCAGCATTTT
-	-	TRBV15	TRBJ1-4	CATSRDPSNEKLFF	TGTGCCACCAGCAGAGATCCTTCCAATGAAAAACTGTTTTTT
few	-	TRBV20-1	TRBJ2-7	CSARDAGGAYEQYF	TGCAGTGCTAGAGATGCAGGGGGGGCCTACGAGCAGTACTTC
few	-	TRBV4-3	TRBJ1-2	CASSQVGTAVEGYTF	TGCGCCAGCAGCCAAGTAGGAACGGCTGTCGAGGGCTACACCTTC
many	TRBD2	TRBV3-1	TRBJ2-3	CASSHTTSGGTDTQYF	TGTGCCAGCAGCCATACAACTAGCGGGGGCACAGATACGCAGTATTTT
few	-	TRBV27	TRBJ2-5	CASSPFHDYLTQETQYF	TGTGCCAGCAGTCCCTTCCACGACTACCTAACCCAAGAGACCCAGTACTTC